This is a list of T cell receptor beta chains from one sample in a study of patients and donors after allogeneic stem cell transplantation. TCRdb recomputed calls from the RT-PCR reads with MiXCR, one row per CDR3 protein. The table has fewer than 500,000 distinct CDR3 sequences, 15% to 20% seen once. Material: blood, either unsorted or a sorted T cell fraction (not recorded which). The receptors here all came from a human donor who was either an allogeneic HSCT recipient or a stem cell or donor lymphocyte infusion donor (not recorded which). It is not recorded whose cells these are; they may come from a transplant donor. Each CDR3 is given with its conserved first and last residue. D genes are given only for firm matches. Part of the rows lack a size; the others show once, few, many or a class for expanded clones.

.	TRBV27	TRBJ2-3	TRBD2	TGTGCCAGCAGTTTATCGAAGGGCGGGGGGGAGGCAGATACGCAGTATTTT	CASSLSKGGGEADTQYF
few	TRBV7-9	TRBJ2-1	.	TGTGCCAGCCTAGAAGTGGATGAGCAGTTCTTC	CASLEVDEQFF
.	TRBV5-1	TRBJ2-3	.	TGCGCCAGCAGCTCTTGGGGTCAGGCGATGGATACGCAGTATTTT	CASSSWGQAMDTQYF
few	TRBV24-1	TRBJ1-6	.	TGTGCCACCAGTGATTCAAGGAATTCACCCCTCCACTTT	CATSDSRNSPLHF
.	TRBV11-2	TRBJ1-6	.	TGTGCCAGCAGCCTCAGCGGGCGGCCAGGATTTTCACCCCTCCACTTT	CASSLSGRPGFSPLHF
.	TRBV7-2	TRBJ1-6	.	TGTGCCAGCAGCAGGGACTTCTCCTATAATTCACCCCTCCACTTT	CASSRDFSYNSPLHF
few	TRBV6-2/TRBV6-3	TRBJ2-1	TRBD2	TGTGCCAGCAGTTCCCGGGTAGCGGGGTCCTACAATGAGCAGTTCTTC	CASSSRVAGSYNEQFF
.	TRBV7-8	TRBJ2-1	.	TGTGCCAGCACCATGATCGGGGATGAGCAGTTCTTC	CASTMIGDEQFF
few	TRBV7-7	TRBJ1-3	.	TGTGCCAGCAGCCCGCCGGGACGGCGATCGGACACCATATATTTT	CASSPPGRRSDTIYF
.	TRBV9	TRBJ2-6	TRBD1	TGTGCCAGCAGCGAGGGGACAGGGGGGATAGGCTCTGGGGCCAACGTCCTGACTTTC	CASSEGTGGIGSGANVLTF
few	TRBV29-1	TRBJ1-1	.	TGCAGCGGCCGGGTACTGAACACTGAAGCTTTCTTT	CSGRVLNTEAFF
.	TRBV5-5	TRBJ2-2	TRBD1	TGTGCCAGCAGCTTGGAGGACAGGGGGAATGAGGAGCTGTTTTTT	CASSLEDRGNEELFF
many	TRBV4-3	TRBJ1-1	.	TGCGCCAGCAGCCAAGAAGCAGGGGTGGAGGTTGAAGCTTTCTTT	CASSQEAGVEVEAFF
few	TRBV28	TRBJ2-5	.	TGTGCCAGCAGTTTGTCGGGGCTTACACATTACCAAGAGACCCAGTACTTC	CASSLSGLTHYQETQYF
.	TRBV3-1	TRBJ2-2	TRBD2	TGTGCCAGCTGCCAATCGCGGGAGCGTCACACCGGGGAGCTGTTTTTT	CASCQSRERHTGELFF
few	TRBV5-1	TRBJ1-2	.	TGCGCCAGCAGAAAAACAGGTATCGGCTACACCTTC	CASRKTGIGYTF
.	TRBV6-2/TRBV6-3	TRBJ1-5	.	TGTGCCAGCAGCGTTCCGCGGGTCAATCAGCCCCAGCATTTT	CASSVPRVNQPQHF
few	TRBV6-5	TRBJ2-5	.	TGTGCCAGCAGTTACTCGTCCCGGGAGACCCAGTACTTC	CASSYSSRETQYF
.	TRBV20-1	TRBJ2-7	.	TGCAGTGCTAGAGAATACATGGGTATTAGGCCCTACGAGCAGTACTTC	CSAREYMGIRPYEQYF
.	TRBV19	TRBJ2-2	TRBD2	TGTGCCAGTAGTCCGACTAGCGGATACACCGGGGAGCTGTTTTTT	CASSPTSGYTGELFF
many	TRBV5-1	TRBJ1-2	.	TGCGCCAGCAGCTTGGAAGGGTACGACTATGGCTACACCTTC	CASSLEGYDYGYTF
many	TRBV29-1	TRBJ2-7	TRBD1	TGCAGCGCCGCTAACCAGGGGGATAACGAGCAGTACTTC	CSAANQGDNEQYF
.	TRBV10-2	TRBJ1-5	.	TGCGCCAGCAGTGTGGGGGCAGGTAAGCCCCAGCATTTT	CASSVGAGKPQHF
.	TRBV29-1	TRBJ1-2	.	TGCAGCGTTGATTTGCAGGGGATCTATGGCTACACCTTC	CSVDLQGIYGYTF
.	TRBV18	TRBJ1-2	.	TGTGCCAGCTCACCACCGGGGCTGTTTGCCCTCTATGGCTACACCTTC	CASSPPGLFALYGYTF
few	TRBV6-5	TRBJ2-1	TRBD2	TGTGCCAGCAGTTACCTCCCTAGCGGGATGTACAATGAGCAGTTCTTC	CASSYLPSGMYNEQFF
.	TRBV11-2	TRBJ2-1	.	TGTGAAAGGGGTAACAATGAGCAGTTCTTC	CERGNNEQFF
few	TRBV4-2	TRBJ2-7	.	TGTGCCAGCAGCCAAGACTTCTCCGACGAGCAGTACTTC	CASSQDFSDEQYF
.	TRBV7-9	TRBJ1-1	.	TGTGCCAGCAGCCTGGGGGGGAAAGGGTTTACTGAAGCTTTCTTT	CASSLGGKGFTEAFF
.	TRBV7-2	TRBJ2-4	.	TGTGCCAGCAGCTTAGAGAGGGGGCGGAGGGAAAACATTCAGTACTTC	CASSLERGRRENIQYF
.	TRBV14	TRBJ2-1	TRBD2	TGTGCCAGCAGCCAAGGCAGACTAGCGGCCTCCTACAATGAGCAGTTCTTC	CASSQGRLAASYNEQFF
.	TRBV20-1	TRBJ2-6	.	TGCAGTGCTAGAGATCTGGCTAGGGAAACCTCTGGGGCCAACGTCCTGACTTTC	CSARDLARETSGANVLTF
.	TRBV5-1	TRBJ1-3	.	TGCGCCAGCAGCAACCGGGGTCGTGGAAACACCATATATTTT	CASSNRGRGNTIYF
few	TRBV6-5	TRBJ1-2	.	TGTGCCAGCAGTTACTCCGGCGGGGGGGGGAACTATGGCTACACCTTC	CASSYSGGGGNYGYTF
many	TRBV7-8	TRBJ2-7	.	TGTGCCAGCAGCTTAGTCCCAGCCCTCTACGAGCAGTACTTC	CASSLVPALYEQYF
.	TRBV7-2	TRBJ2-3	.	TGTGCCAGCAGCCGGTCTTTAACAGATACGCAGTATTTT	CASSRSLTDTQYF
.	TRBV18	TRBJ2-5	.	TGTGCCAGCTCATCCCTGGTCGGGGAGGAGACCCAGTACTTC	CASSSLVGEETQYF
few	TRBV25-1	TRBJ1-6	TRBD1	TGTGCCAGCAGGGGGACAGGGTGGAATTCACCCCTCCACTTT	CASRGTGWNSPLHF
.	TRBV7-2	TRBJ1-2	TRBD1	TGTGCCAGCAGTCGTATGACAGGGAACAACTATGGCTACACCTTC	CASSRMTGNNYGYTF
.	TRBV24-1	TRBJ2-7	.	TGTGCCACCAGTCGGGACGGCTACGAGCAGTACTTC	CATSRDGYEQYF
.	TRBV20-1	TRBJ1-2	TRBD1	TGCAGTGCTAGAGTCCTCGGGACAGGGTATGGCTACACCTTC	CSARVLGTGYGYTF
few	TRBV6-2/TRBV6-3	TRBJ2-7	.	TGTGCCAGCAGTATTTCCTCCGCCAACTTATACGAGCAGTACTTC	CASSISSANLYEQYF
few	TRBV7-3	TRBJ1-1	.	TGTGCCAGCAGCTTAATCGGGAACAGTGAAGCTTTCTTT	CASSLIGNSEAFF
many	TRBV5-1	TRBJ2-3	.	TGCGCCAGCAGCATCAGCACAGATACGCAGTATTTT	CASSISTDTQYF
.	TRBV2	TRBJ1-1	.	TGTGCCAGCAGCGGACAGAAGAGACACCCCGTAATGAACACTGAAGCTTTCTTT	CASSGQKRHPVMNTEAFF
few	TRBV5-1	TRBJ2-7	TRBD1	TGCGCCAGCAAACGGGACAGAGAATACGAGCAGTACTTC	CASKRDREYEQYF
few	TRBV18	TRBJ1-2	.	TGTGCCAGCTCAACGGGGACGGGCGACTACACCTTC	CASSTGTGDYTF
.	TRBV11-1	TRBJ2-7	.	TGTGCCAGCAGCCGATCCACCGGACAGATCTACGAGCAGTACTTC	CASSRSTGQIYEQYF
once	TRBV5-8	TRBJ2-1	.	TGTGCCAGCATCCCGGCTGGGAACTACAATGAGCAGTTCTTC	CASIPAGNYNEQFF
.	TRBV6-5	TRBJ2-1	.	TGTGCCAGCAGTTACTCGAAGACTGCGGGGGCCCTAACCTTC	CASSYSKTAGALTF
many	TRBV28	TRBJ1-1	.	TGTGCCAGCAGTTTTACCACTTTTAACACTGAAGCTTTCTTT	CASSFTTFNTEAFF
many	TRBV5-1	TRBJ1-5	.	TGCGCCAGCAGCGCCGAAGGCAATCAGCCCCAGCATTTT	CASSAEGNQPQHF